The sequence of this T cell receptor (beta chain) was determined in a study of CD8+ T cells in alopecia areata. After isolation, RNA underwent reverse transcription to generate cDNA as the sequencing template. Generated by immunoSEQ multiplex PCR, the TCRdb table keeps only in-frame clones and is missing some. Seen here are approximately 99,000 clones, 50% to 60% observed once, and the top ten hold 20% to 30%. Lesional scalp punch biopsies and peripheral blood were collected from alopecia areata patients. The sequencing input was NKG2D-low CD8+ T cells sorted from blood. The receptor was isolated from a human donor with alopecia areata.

The CDR3 DNA reads as TGTGCCAGCAGTCGATCCCGGGAGGATAAAGAGACCCAGTACTTC. It specifies CASSRSREDKETQYF. This rearrangement joins TRBV28 to TRBJ2-5, with 7 positions matching TRBD2. Germline V gives CDR1 MDHEN, CDR2 SYDVKM. There are 15 residues in the CDR3. The V and J ends lost 5 bases and 3 bases, in that order; junction bases with no gene match: 9.